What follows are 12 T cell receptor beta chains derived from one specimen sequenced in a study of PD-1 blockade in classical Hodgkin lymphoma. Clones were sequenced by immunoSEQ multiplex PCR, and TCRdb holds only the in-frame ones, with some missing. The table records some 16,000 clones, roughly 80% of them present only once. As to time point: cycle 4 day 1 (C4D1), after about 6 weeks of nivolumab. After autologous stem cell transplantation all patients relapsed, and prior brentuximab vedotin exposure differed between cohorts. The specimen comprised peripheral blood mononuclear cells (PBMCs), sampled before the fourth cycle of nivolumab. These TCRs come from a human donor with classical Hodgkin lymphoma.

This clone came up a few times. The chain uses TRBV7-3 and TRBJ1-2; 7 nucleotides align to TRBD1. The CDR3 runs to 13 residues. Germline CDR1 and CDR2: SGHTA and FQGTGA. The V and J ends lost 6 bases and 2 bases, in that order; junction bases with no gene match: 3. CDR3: CASSRQGNYGYTF. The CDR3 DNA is TGTGCCAGCAGTCGACAGGGCAACTATGGCTACACCTTC.

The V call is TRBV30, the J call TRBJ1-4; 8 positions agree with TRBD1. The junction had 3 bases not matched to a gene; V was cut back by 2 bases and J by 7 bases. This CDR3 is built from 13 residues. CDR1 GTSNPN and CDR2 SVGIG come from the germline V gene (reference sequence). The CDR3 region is CAWSTGGGEKLFF. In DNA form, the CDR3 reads TGTGCCTGGAGTACAGGGGGGGGTGAAAAACTGTTTTTT. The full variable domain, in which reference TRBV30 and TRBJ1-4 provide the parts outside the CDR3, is SQTIHQWPATLVQPVGSPLSLECTVEGTSNPNLYWYRQAAGRGLQLLFYSVGIGQISSEVPQNLSASRPQDRQFILSSKKLLLSDSGFYLCAWSTGGGEKLFFGSGTQLSVL.

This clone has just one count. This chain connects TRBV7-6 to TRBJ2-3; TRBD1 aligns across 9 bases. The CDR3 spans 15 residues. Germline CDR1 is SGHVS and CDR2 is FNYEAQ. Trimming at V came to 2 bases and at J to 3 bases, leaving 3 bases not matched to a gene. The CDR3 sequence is CASSLRDRVTDTQYF. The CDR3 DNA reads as TGTGCCAGCAGCTTACGGGACAGGGTAACAGATACGCAGTATTTT.

This chain's CDR3 is CASRDGQGRTDTQYF. CDR3 DNA sequence: TGTGCCAGCAGGGACGGACAGGGGAGGACAGATACGCAGTATTTT. This rearrangement joins TRBV6-5 to TRBJ2-3; 9 nucleotides agree with TRBD1. Trimming removed 6 bases from V and 3 bases from J; junction bases left unmatched: 7. The CDR3 length is 15 residues. Germline assignment: CDR1 MNHEY and CDR2 SVGAGI.

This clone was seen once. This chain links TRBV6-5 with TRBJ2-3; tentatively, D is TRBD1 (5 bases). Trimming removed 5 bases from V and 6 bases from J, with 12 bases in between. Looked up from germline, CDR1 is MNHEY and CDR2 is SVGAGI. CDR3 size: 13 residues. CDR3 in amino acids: CASSRPGSDTQYF. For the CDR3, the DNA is TGTGCCAGCAGTCGACCAGGGTCTGATACGCAGTATTTT.

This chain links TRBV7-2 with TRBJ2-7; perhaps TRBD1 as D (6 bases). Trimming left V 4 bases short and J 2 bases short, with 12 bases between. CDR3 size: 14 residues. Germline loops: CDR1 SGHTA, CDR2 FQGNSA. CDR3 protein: CASSSRDNPYEQYF. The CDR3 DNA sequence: TGTGCCAGCAGCTCCCGGGACAACCCCTACGAGCAGTACTTC.

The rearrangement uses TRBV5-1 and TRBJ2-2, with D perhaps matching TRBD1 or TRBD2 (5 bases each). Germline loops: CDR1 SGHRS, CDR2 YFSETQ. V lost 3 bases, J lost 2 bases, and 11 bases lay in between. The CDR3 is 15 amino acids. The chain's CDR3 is CASSWDGTNTGELFF. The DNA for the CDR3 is TGCGCCAGCAGCTGGGACGGTACCAACACCGGGGAGCTGTTTTTT.

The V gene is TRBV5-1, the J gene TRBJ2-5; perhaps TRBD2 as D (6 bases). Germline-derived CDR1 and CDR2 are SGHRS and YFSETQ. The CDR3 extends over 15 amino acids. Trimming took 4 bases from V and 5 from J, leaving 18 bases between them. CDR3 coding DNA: TGCGCCAGCAGCGGTCAGGGTATTGGGGGGGAGACCCAGTACTTC. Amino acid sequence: CASSGQGIGGETQYF. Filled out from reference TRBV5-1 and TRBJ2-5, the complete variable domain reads KAGVTQTPRYLIKTRGQQVTLSCSPISGHRSVSWYQQTPGQGLQFLFEYFSETQRNKGNFPGRFSGRQFSNSRSEMNVSTLELGDSALYLCASSGQGIGGETQYFGPGTRLLVL.

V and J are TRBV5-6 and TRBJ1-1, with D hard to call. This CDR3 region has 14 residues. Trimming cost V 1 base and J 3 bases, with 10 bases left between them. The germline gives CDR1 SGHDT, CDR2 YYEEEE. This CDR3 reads CASSLPRFDTEAFF. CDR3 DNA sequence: TGTGCCAGCAGCTTGCCAAGATTCGACACTGAAGCTTTCTTT.

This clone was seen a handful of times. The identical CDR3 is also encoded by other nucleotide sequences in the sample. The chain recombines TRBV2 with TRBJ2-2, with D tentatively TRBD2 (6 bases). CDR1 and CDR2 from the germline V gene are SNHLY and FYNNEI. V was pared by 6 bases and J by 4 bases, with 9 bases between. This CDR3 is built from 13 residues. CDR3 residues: CASRGGRTGELFF. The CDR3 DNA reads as TGTGCCAGCAGGGGGGGTCGCACCGGGGAGCTGTTTTTT.

CDR3 nucleotide sequence: TGTGCCAGCTCACCAGGACAGGGGATAATCGGCTACACCTTC. It specifies CASSPGQGIIGYTF. V gene TRBV18 combines with J gene TRBJ1-2; TRBD1 aligns across 9 bases. CDR1 is KGHSH and CDR2 is LQKENI in the germline V gene. The junction had 6 bases not matched to a gene; V was cut back by 2 bases and J by 8 bases. The CDR3 consists of 14 residues.

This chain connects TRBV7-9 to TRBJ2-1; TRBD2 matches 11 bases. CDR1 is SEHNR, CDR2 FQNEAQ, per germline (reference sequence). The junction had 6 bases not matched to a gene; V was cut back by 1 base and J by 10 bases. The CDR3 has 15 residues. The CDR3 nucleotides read TGTGCCAGCAGCTTAGACCCTAGCGGGGGGAGGGAGCAGTTCTTC. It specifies CASSLDPSGGREQFF.